The next 15 T cell receptor beta chains were all read from a single sample in a study of cytomegalovirus exposure and HLA in healthy donors. Amplification used 60 Vbeta primers and 13 Jbeta primers. Assay: immunoSEQ multiplex PCR; the TCRdb copy retains only in-frame clones and omits some. The sample has over 95,000 clones; roughly 72% are singletons. The sequenced material came from PBMCs. These receptor sequences come from a woman between 40 and 50 years old in good health and CMV-seropositive.

The rearrangement links TRBV19 to TRBJ2-3; tentatively, D is TRBD2 (5 bases). CDR1 is LNHDA and CDR2 is SQIVND in the germline V gene (reference sequence). The CDR3 contains 13 residues. V dropped 4 bases and J dropped 0 bases, with 5 bases sitting between them. CDR3 in amino acids: CASSSGSTDTQYF. The DNA of the CDR3 is TGTGCCAGTAGTAGCGGGAGCACAGATACGCAGTATTTT.

The chain recombines TRBV6-5 with TRBJ2-1; maybe TRBD2 (5 bases). V was shortened by 4 bases and J by 0 bases, with 10 bases between the two germline ends. The CDR3 contains 15 residues. CDR1 MNHEY and CDR2 SVGAGI come from the germline V gene. The CDR3 spells CASSSDWISYNEQFF. The CDR3 nucleotides are TGTGCCAGCAGTTCGGACTGGATCTCCTACAATGAGCAGTTCTTC.

This clone was seen a few times. The CDR3 sequence is CASSFSADSPLHF. Here the CDR3 DNA reads TGTGCCAGCAGCTTTTCTGCGGATTCACCCCTCCACTTT. This sequence joins TRBV7-6 and TRBJ1-6; no firm D call. Looked up from germline, CDR1 is SGHVS and CDR2 is FNYEAQ. This CDR3 comprises 13 residues. V lost 3 bases and J lost 8, with 8 bases in between.

The V call is TRBV28, the J call TRBJ2-5; 11 nucleotides line up with TRBD2. J gave up 0 bases and V 5 bases, and 8 bases lay outside the gene matches. The CDR3 sequence is 17 residues long. In germline, CDR1 is MDHEN, CDR2 SYDVKM. CDR3 nucleotides: TGTGCCAGCAGTCCTTCGGGACTAGCGGCTTACCAAGAGACCCAGTACTTC. Protein: CASSPSGLAAYQETQYF.

In DNA form, the CDR3 reads TGTGCCAGCAGTGAATATTCGACTAGCGGAAGCTACAATGAGCAGTTCTTC. Protein sequence: CASSEYSTSGSYNEQFF. The chain carries TRBV25-1 and TRBJ2-1; TRBD2 agrees at 9 bases. The CDR3 runs 17 residues. Germline CDR1 MGHDK, CDR2 SYGVNS. Trimming took 0 bases from V and 3 from J; bases not matched to a gene: 6. Based on the CDR3 plus reference TRBV25-1 and TRBJ2-1, the full variable domain is EADIYQTPRYLVIGTGKKITLECSQTMGHDKMYWYQQDPGMELHLIHYSYGVNSTEKGDLSSESTVSRIRTEHFPLTLESARPSHTSQYLCASSEYSTSGSYNEQFFGPGTRLTVL.

The J gene is TRBJ1-2, the V gene TRBV4-3; TRBD1 aligns across 7 bases. The CDR3 is 14 residues long. J lost 5 bases, V lost 0 bases, and 3 bases had no gene match. Germline lookup yields CDR1 LGHNA and CDR2 YSLEER. For the CDR3, the DNA is TGCGCCAGCAGCCAAGACTCCAGGGGGTATGGCTACACCTTC. This encodes CASSQDSRGYGYTF.

The V and J genes are TRBV2 and TRBJ2-7; 10 bases align to TRBD2. V lost 6 bases and J lost 6; bases outside the gene matches: 5. Germline V gene lookup returns CDR1 SNHLY and CDR2 FYNNEI. CDR3 length equals 13 residues. This CDR3 is CASRGGTSAEQYF. For the CDR3, the DNA is TGTGCCAGCAGGGGGGGGACTAGCGCCGAGCAGTACTTC.

The rearrangement uses TRBV7-9 and TRBJ1-5, with D possibly TRBD1 on 5 matching bases. In germline, CDR1 is SEHNR, CDR2 FQNEAQ (reference sequence). The CDR3 is made up of 15 amino acids. V lost 2 bases and J 0 bases, leaving 8 bases between the germline ends. The CDR3 here is CASSLTGDSNQPQHF. CDR3 DNA sequence: TGTGCCAGCAGCTTAACAGGTGATAGCAATCAGCCCCAGCATTTT.

This chain joins TRBV6-6 and TRBJ2-5; D might be TRBD2 (5 bases). CDR3 size: 15 residues. V was shortened by 0 bases and J by 7 bases, with 15 bases between the two germline ends. The germline CDR1 and CDR2 sequences are MNHNY and SVGAGI (reference sequence). CDR3 in DNA: TGTGCCAGCAGTTACTCGAGGCAAAATGAGGGGACCCAGTACTTC. Translated, it gives CASSYSRQNEGTQYF.

This clone came up a few times. The CDR3 DNA is TGTGCCAGCACTCCTAATGGGGGCGGGAGTGAGTTCTTC. Amino acids: CASTPNGGGSEFF. The chain combines TRBV25-1 with TRBJ2-1, with a tentative D call TRBD2 (7 bases). The CDR3 covers 13 residues. Germline CDR1 is MGHDK and CDR2 is SYGVNS. Trimming stripped 7 bases from V and 14 bases from J, with 21 bases between.

The chain uses TRBV7-9 and TRBJ1-4; 8 bases align to TRBD1. The CDR3 is 16 amino acids. V trimming: 4 bases; J trimming: 2 bases; junction bases outside the gene matches: 6. Germline CDR1 is SEHNR and CDR2 is FQNEAQ (reference sequence). In DNA form, the CDR3 reads TGTGCCAGCAGCTCGGGACAGGCGACGACTAATGAAAAACTGTTTTTT. This encodes CASSSGQATTNEKLFF.

The chain uses TRBV4-1 and TRBJ2-1; 9 bases map to TRBD2. The V gene end was trimmed by 1 base and the J gene end by 7 bases; junction bases not matched to a gene: 8. This CDR3 region has 16 residues. Germline V lookup: CDR1 MGHRA, CDR2 YSYEKL. The CDR3 loop reads CASSQGFSGGRNEQFF. Here the CDR3 DNA reads TGCGCCAGCAGCCAAGGATTCAGCGGGGGGCGGAATGAGCAGTTCTTC.

This clone has just a few counts. The chain carries TRBV5-5 and TRBJ2-7, with 12 bases identical to TRBD1. The CDR3 totals 17 residues. Unmatched junction bases numbered 20, after V lost 5 bases and J lost 11 bases. CDR1 SGHKS and CDR2 YYEKEE come from the germline V gene (reference sequence). The DNA of the CDR3 is TGTGCCAGCAGTTATTATGCCCCCGGGACAGGGGGCCGGGATAAGTACTTC. It encodes CASSYYAPGTGGRDKYF.

This clone came up once. A read error may produce the germline difference seen at one junction end. The chain couples TRBV7-7 to TRBJ2-3; D is perhaps TRBD2 (6 bases). The germline CDR1 and CDR2 sequences are SSHAT and FNYEAQ (reference sequence). This CDR3 has 14 residues. DNA of the CDR3: TGTGCTAGCAGTACCGGGACTAGCACAGATACGCAGTATTTT. Amino acid sequence: CASSTGTSTDTQYF.

The chain employs TRBV18 and TRBJ1-1; 10 nucleotides agree with TRBD1. J was trimmed by 11 bases and V by 2 bases; bases with no gene match: 2. This CDR3 spans 12 amino acids. Germline assignment: CDR1 KGHSH and CDR2 LQKENI. The DNA for the CDR3 is TGTGCCAGCTCACCAGAGGGACAGGGGGCTTTCTTT. Translating it yields CASSPEGQGAFF.